This TCR beta chain was captured by sequencing in a study of human T cells and chemical hapten exposure. Study-wide background: Reading of the patch tests, which applied 0.01% DPC to the upper back, occurred at 6 days. Chiefly women, the patients showed alopecia areata, totalis or universalis.

Germline assignment: CDR1 MDHEN and CDR2 SYDVKM. The CDR3 loop spans 15 amino acids. Trimming removed 2 bases at V and 0 bases at J, with 5 bases between. TCRdb re-analysed the RACE reads in MiXCR, keeping a single row per CDR3 protein. Of 35,000 to 45,000 distinct CDR3 sequences listed, about 8.9% are singletons. Time point in this sample: patch test 2, 6 weeks after DPC sensitization. Described treatment: therapeutic diphenylcyclopropenone sensitization with weekly scalp DPC. Total RNA came from unfractionated whole blood. There are many counts of this clonotype. Its antigen is as yet unknown. Overall study findings and caveats: After DPC sensitization, TCRs above 1 in 1000 frequency showed no change.

Specimen: whole blood, collected in connection with sensitization to the hapten diphenylcyclopropenone (DPC). The TCR was taken from a woman in her thirties or forties with alopecia areata. Some clones in this sample may be carry-over from other donors' samples. The V call is TRBV28, the J call TRBJ1-6; no clear D. The CDR3 region has the DNA TGTGCCAGCAGTTTAAGGGTCTCCTATAATTCACCCCTCCACTTT. Translation gives CASSLRVSYNSPLHF. Full variable domain (outside the CDR3, taken from reference TRBV28 and TRBJ1-6): DVKVTQSSRYLVKRTGEKVFLECVQDMDHENMFWYRQDPGLGLRLIYFSYDVKMKEKGDIPEGYSVSREKKERFSLILESASTNQTSMYLCASSLRVSYNSPLHFGNGTRLTVT.